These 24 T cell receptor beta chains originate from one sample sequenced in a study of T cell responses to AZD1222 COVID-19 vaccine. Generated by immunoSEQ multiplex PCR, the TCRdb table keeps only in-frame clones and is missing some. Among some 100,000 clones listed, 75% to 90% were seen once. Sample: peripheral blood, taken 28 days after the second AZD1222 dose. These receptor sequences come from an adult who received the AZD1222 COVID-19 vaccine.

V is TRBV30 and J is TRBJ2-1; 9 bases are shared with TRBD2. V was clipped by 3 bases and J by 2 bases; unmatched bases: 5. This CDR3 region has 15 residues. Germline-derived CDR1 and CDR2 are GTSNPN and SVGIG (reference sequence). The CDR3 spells CAWSPSGGTYNEQFF. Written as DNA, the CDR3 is TGTGCCTGGAGCCCCAGCGGGGGGACCTACAATGAGCAGTTCTTC. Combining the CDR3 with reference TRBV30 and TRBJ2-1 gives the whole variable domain SQTIHQWPATLVQPVGSPLSLECTVEGTSNPNLYWYRQAAGRGLQLLFYSVGIGQISSEVPQNLSASRPQDRQFILSSKKLLLSDSGFYLCAWSPSGGTYNEQFFGPGTRLTVL.

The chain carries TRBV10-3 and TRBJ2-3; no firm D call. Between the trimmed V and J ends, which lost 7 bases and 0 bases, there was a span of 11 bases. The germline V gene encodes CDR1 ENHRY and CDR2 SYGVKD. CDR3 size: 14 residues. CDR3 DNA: TGTGCCATCACTGCCGGACGTAGCACAGATACGCAGTATTTT. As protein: CAITAGRSTDTQYF.

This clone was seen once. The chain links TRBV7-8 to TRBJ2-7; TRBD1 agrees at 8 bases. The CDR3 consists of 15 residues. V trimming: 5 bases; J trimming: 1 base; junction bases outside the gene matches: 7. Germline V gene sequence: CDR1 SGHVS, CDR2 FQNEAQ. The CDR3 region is CASSTGQAISYEQYF. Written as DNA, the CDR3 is TGTGCCAGCAGCACGGGACAGGCTATTTCCTACGAGCAGTACTTC.

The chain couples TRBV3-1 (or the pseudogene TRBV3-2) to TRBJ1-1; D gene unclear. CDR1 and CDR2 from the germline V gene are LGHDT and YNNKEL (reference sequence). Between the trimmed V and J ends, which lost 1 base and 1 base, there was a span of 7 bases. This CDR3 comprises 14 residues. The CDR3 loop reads CASSQVEGNTEAFF. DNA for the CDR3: TGTGCCAGCAGCCAAGTAGAAGGGAACACTGAAGCTTTCTTT.

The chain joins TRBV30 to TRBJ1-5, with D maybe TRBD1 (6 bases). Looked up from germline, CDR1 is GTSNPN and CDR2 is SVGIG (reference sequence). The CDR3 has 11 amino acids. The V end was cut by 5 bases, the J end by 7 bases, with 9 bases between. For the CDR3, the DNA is TGTGCCTGGGGGAGGGGGCAGCCCCAGCATTTT. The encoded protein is CAWGRGQPQHF.

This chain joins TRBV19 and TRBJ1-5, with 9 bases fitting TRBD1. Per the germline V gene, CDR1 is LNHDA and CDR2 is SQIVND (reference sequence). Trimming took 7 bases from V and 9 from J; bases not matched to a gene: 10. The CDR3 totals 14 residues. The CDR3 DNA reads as TGTGCCAGTACCGGGACAGGGTTAAATTGGCCCCAGCATTTT. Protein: CASTGTGLNWPQHF.

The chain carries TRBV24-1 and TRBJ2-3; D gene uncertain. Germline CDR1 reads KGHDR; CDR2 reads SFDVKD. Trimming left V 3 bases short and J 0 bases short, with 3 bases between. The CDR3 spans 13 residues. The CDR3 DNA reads TGTGCCACCAGTGATGCCAGCACAGATACGCAGTATTTT. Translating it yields CATSDASTDTQYF.

The CDR3 loop is CASSSGQFSSGNTIYF. CDR3 coding DNA: TGCGCCAGCAGCTCTGGACAGTTTTCCTCTGGAAACACCATATATTTT. V and J are TRBV5-1 and TRBJ1-3; D perhaps matches TRBD1 (6 bases). Germline-derived CDR1 and CDR2 are SGHRS and YFSETQ. Trimming took off 3 bases at V and 0 bases at J, with 13 bases between the two ends. This CDR3 region has 16 residues.

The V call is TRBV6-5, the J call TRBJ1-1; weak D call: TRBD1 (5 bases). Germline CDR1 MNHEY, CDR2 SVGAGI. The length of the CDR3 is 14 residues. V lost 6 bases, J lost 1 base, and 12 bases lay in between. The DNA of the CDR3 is TGTGCCAGCAGAGTTTTCGGGGGGAACACTGAAGCTTTCTTT. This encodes CASRVFGGNTEAFF.

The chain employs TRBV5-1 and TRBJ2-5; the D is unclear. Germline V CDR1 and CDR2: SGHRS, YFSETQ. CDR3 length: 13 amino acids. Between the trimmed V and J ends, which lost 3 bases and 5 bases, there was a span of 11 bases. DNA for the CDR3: TGCGCCAGCAGCTCCTTGTTGGGGGAGACCCAGTACTTC. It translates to CASSSLLGETQYF.

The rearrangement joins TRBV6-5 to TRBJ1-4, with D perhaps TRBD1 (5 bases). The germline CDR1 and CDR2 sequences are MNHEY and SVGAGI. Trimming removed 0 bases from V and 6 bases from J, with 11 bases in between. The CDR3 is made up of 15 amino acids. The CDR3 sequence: CASSYSGTEDEKLFF. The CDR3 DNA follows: TGTGCCAGCAGTTACTCAGGGACTGAGGATGAAAAACTGTTTTTT.

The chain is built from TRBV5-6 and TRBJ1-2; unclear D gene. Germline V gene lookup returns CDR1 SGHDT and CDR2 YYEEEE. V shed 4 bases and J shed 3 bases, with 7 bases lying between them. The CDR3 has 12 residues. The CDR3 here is CASSLADYGYTF. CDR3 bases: TGTGCCAGCAGCCTGGCAGACTATGGCTACACCTTC.

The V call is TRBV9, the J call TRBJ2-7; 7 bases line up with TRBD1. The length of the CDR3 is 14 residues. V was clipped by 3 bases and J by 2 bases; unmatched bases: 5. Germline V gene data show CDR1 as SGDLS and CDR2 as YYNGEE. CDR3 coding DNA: TGTGCCAGCAGCGCGACAGGGTGGACCTACGAGCAGTACTTC. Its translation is CASSATGWTYEQYF.

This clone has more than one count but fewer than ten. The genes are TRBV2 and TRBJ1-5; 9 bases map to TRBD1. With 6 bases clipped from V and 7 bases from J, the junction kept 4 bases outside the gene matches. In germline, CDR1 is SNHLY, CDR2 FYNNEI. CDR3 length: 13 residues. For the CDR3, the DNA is TGTGCCAGCAGGACAGGGGGGCTGCAGCCCCAGCATTTT. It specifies CASRTGGLQPQHF. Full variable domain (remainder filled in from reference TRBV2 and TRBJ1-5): EPEVTQTPSHQVTQMGQEVILRCVPISNHLYFYWYRQILGQKVEFLVSFYNNEISEKSEIFDDQFSVERPDGSNFTLKIRSTKLEDSAMYFCASRTGGLQPQHFGDGTRLSIL.

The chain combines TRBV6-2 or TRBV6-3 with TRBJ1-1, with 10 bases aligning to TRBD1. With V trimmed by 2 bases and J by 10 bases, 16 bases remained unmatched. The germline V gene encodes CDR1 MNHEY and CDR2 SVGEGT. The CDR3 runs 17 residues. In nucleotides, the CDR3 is TGTGCCAGCAGTTACCGGGGTGGACAGGGGGGACGTTCGAGAGCTTTCTTT. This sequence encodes CASSYRGGQGGRSRAFF.

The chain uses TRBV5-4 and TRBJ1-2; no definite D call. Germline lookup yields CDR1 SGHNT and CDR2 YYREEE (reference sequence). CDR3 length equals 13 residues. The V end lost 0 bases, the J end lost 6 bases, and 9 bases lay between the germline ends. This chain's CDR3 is CASSLAGANGYTF. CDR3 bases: TGTGCCAGCAGCTTGGCCGGCGCGAATGGCTACACCTTC.

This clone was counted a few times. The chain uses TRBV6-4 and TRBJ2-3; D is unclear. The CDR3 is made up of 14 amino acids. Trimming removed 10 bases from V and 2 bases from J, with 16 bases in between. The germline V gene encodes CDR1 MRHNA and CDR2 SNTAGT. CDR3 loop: CATSPQSSTDTQYF. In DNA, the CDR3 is TGTGCCACTTCACCACAGAGCTCCACAGATACGCAGTATTTT.

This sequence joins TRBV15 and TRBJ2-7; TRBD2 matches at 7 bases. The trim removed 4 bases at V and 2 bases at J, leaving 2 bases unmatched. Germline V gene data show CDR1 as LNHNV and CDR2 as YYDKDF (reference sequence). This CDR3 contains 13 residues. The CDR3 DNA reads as TGTGCCACCAGCATCGGGGGGACCTACGAGCAGTACTTC. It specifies CATSIGGTYEQYF.

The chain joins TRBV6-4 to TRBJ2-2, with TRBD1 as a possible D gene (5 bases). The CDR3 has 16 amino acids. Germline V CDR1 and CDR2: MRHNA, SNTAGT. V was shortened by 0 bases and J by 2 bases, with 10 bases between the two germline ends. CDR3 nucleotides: TGTGCCAGCAGTGACTCTAGCCAGGGCAACACCGGGGAGCTGTTTTTT. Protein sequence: CASSDSSQGNTGELFF.

The CDR3 reads CASSYSPGRENTEAFF. CDR3 bases: TGTGCCAGCAGTTACTCACCGGGACGGGAAAACACTGAAGCTTTCTTT. The rearrangement joins TRBV6-5 to TRBJ1-1; possibly TRBD1 for D (5 bases). Germline lookup yields CDR1 MNHEY and CDR2 SVGAGI. Trimming pared 0 bases from V and 2 bases from J, leaving 13 bases between. The CDR3 is made up of 16 amino acids.

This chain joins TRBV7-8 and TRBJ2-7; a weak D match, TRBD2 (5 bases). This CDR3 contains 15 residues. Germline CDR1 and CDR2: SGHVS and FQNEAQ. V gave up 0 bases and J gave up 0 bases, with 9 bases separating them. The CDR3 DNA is TGTGCCAGCAGCTTAGCTGGACTGTTCTCCTACGAGCAGTACTTC. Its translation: CASSLAGLFSYEQYF.

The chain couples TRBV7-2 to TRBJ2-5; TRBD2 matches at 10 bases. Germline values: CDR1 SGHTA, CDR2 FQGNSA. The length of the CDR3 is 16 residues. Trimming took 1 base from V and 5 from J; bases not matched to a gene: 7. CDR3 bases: TGTGCCAGCAGCTTAGTGGGAGGACTAGCGGTTGAGACCCAGTACTTC. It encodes CASSLVGGLAVETQYF.

CDR3 DNA sequence: TGTGCCAGCAGCTGGCGGGACTTCTTCTCCTACAATGAGCAGTTCTTC. This encodes CASSWRDFFSYNEQFF. The rearrangement links TRBV11-2 to TRBJ2-1, with a possible D match to TRBD2 (6 bases). V gave up 4 bases and J gave up 0 bases, with 13 bases separating them. There are 16 residues in the CDR3. Per the germline V gene, CDR1 is SGHAT and CDR2 is FQNNGV. Variable domain in full (rest from reference TRBV11-2 and TRBJ2-1): EAGVAQSPRYKIIEKRQSVAFWCNPISGHATLYWYQQILGQGPKLLIQFQNNGVVDDSQLPKDRFSAERLKGVDSTLKIQPAKLEDSAVYLCASSWRDFFSYNEQFFGPGTRLTVL.

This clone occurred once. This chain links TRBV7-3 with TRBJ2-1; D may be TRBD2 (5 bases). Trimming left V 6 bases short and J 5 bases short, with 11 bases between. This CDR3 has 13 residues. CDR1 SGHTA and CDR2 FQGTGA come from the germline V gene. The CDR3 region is CASSFDYNNEQFF. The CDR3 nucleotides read TGTGCCAGCAGTTTCGACTATAACAATGAGCAGTTCTTC.